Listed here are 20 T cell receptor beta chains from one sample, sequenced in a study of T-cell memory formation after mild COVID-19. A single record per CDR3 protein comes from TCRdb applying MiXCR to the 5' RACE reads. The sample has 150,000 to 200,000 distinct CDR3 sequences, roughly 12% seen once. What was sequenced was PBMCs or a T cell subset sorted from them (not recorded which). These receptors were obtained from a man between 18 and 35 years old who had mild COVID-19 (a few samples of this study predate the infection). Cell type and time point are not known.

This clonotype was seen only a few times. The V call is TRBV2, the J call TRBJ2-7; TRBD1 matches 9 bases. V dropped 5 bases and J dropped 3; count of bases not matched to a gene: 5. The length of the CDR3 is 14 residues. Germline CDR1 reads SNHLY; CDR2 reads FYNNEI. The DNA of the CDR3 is TGTGCCAGCAGTCTTACGGGACAGGGCTACGAGCAGTACGTC. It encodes CASSLTGQGYEQYV.

Here the CDR3 DNA reads TGTGCCAGCAGCCCGGGGACAGGGTATAACGGCTACACCTTC. It is translated as CASSPGTGYNGYTF. The genes are TRBV5-6 and TRBJ1-2, with 9 bases aligning to TRBD1. The length of the CDR3 is 14 residues. V lost 4 bases and J lost 8; bases outside the gene matches: 9. Germline V lookup: CDR1 SGHDT, CDR2 YYEEEE. Drawing the rest from reference TRBV5-6 and TRBJ1-2, the complete variable domain is DAGVTQSPTHLIKTRGQQVTLRCSPKSGHDTVSWYQQALGQGPQFIFQYYEEEERQRGNFPDRFSGHQFPNYSSELNVNALLLGDSALYLCASSPGTGYNGYTFGSGTRLTVV.

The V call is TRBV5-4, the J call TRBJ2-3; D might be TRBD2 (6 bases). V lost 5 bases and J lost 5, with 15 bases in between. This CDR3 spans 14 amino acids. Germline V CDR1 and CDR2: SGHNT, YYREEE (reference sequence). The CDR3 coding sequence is TGTGCCAGCAGGGTTCCGGGGCGGGAAGATACGCAGTATTTT. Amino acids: CASRVPGREDTQYF.

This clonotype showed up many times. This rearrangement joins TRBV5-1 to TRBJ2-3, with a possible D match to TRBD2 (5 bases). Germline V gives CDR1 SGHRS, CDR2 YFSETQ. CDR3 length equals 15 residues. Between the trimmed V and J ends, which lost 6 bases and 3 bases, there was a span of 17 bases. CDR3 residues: CASTREGSVTDTQYF. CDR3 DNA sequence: TGCGCCAGCACCCGTGAGGGCTCCGTGACAGATACGCAGTATTTT.

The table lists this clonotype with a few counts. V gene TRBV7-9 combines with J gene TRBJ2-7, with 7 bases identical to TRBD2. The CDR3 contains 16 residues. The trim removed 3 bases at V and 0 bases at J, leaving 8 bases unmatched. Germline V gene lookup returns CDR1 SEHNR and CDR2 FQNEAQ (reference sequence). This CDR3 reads CASSFERGGDSYEQYF. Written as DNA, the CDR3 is TGTGCCAGCAGCTTCGAGCGGGGAGGGGACTCCTACGAGCAGTACTTC.

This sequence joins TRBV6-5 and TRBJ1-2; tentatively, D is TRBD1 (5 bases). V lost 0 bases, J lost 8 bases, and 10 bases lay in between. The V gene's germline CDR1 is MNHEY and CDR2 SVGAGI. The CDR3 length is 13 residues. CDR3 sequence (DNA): TGTGCCAGCAGTTACTCGCAGGGTTTGGGCTACACCTTC. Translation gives CASSYSQGLGYTF.

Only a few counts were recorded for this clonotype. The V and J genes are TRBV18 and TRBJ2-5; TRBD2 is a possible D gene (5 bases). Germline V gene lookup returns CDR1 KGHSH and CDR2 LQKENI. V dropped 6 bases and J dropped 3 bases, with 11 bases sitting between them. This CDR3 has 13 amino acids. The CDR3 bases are TGTGCCAGCTCCGCCGTTAGCGAAGAGACCCAGTACTTC. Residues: CASSAVSEETQYF. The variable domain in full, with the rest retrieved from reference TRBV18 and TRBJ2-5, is NAGVMQNPRHLVRRRGQEARLRCSPMKGHSHVYWYRQLPEEGLKFMVYLQKENIIDESGMPKERFSAEFPKEGPSILRIQQVVRGDSAAYFCASSAVSEETQYFGPGTRLLVL.

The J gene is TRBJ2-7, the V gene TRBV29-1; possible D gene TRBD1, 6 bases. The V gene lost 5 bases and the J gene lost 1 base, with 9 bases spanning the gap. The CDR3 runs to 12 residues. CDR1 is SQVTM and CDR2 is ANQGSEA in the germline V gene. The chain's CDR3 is CSVIGQSYEQYV. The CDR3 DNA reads TGCAGCGTTATCGGACAGTCCTACGAGCAGTACGTC.

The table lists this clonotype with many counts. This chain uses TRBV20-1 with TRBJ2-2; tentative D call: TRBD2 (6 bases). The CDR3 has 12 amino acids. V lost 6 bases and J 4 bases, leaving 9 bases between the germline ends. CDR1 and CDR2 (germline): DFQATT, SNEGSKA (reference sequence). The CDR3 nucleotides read TGCAGTGCCAGGAGGGGCACCGGGGAGCTGTTTTTT. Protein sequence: CSARRGTGELFF.

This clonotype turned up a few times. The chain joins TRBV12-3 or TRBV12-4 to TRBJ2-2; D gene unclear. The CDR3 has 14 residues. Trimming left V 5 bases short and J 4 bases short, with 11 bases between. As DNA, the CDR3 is TGTGCCAGCAGTCTCCTTTGGGGCACCGGGGAGCTGTTTTTT. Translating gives CASSLLWGTGELFF.

Here the CDR3 reads CSAVTAASYEQYF. CDR3 bases: TGCAGTGCCGTGACAGCCGCATCCTACGAGCAGTACTTC. The chain uses TRBV20-1 and TRBJ2-7, with D perhaps TRBD1 (5 bases). Trimming removed 6 bases from V and 1 base from J, with 13 bases in between. The CDR3 contains 13 residues. Germline V gives CDR1 DFQATT, CDR2 SNEGSKA (reference sequence).

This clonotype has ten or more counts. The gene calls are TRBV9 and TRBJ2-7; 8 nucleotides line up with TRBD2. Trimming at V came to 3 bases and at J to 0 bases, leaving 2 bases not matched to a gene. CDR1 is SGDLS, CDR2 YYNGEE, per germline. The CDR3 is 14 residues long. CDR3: CASSGSGVSYEQYF. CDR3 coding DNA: TGTGCCAGCAGCGGTAGCGGGGTCTCCTACGAGCAGTACTTC.

The CDR3 DNA is TGCGCCAGCAACTACGAAGCCGGGACAGGGATCTACGAGCAGTACTTC. Translating gives CASNYEAGTGIYEQYF. V usage is TRBV5-1 and J usage is TRBJ2-7; 9 bases line up with TRBD1. In germline, CDR1 is SGHRS, CDR2 YFSETQ. V trimming: 6 bases; J trimming: 3 bases; junction bases outside the gene matches: 13. CDR3 size: 16 residues.

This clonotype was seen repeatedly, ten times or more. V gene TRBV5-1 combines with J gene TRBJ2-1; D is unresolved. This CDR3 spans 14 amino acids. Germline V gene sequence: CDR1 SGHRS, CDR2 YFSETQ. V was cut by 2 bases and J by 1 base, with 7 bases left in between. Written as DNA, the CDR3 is TGCGCCAGCAGCTTATGGGTGTCCTACAATGAGCAGTTCTTC. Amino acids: CASSLWVSYNEQFF.

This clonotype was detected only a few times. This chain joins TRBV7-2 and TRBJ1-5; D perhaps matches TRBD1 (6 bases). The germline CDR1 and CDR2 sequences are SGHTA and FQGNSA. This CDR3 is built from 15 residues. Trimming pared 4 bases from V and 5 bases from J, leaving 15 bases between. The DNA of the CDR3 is TGTGCCAGCAGCTCGAAGCCAGGGGTGCATCAGCCCCAGCATTTT. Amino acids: CASSSKPGVHQPQHF.

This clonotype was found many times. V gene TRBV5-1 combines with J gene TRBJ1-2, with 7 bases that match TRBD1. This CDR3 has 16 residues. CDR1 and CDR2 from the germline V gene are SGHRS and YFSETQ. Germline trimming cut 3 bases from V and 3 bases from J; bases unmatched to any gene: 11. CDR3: CASSWDSQTGYYGYTF. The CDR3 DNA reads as TGCGCCAGCAGCTGGGACAGCCAAACCGGGTACTATGGCTACACCTTC. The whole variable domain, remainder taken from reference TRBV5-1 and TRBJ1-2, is KAGVTQTPRYLIKTRGQQVTLSCSPISGHRSVSWYQQTPGQGLQFLFEYFSETQRNKGNFPGRFSGRQFSNSRSEMNVSTLELGDSALYLCASSWDSQTGYYGYTFGSGTRLTVV.

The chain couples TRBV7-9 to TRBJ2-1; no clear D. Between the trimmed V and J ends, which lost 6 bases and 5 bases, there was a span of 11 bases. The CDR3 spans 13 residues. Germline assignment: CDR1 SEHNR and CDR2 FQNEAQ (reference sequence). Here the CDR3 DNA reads TGTGCCAGCAGTCGGGCCGGAAACAATGAGCAGTTCTTC. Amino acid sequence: CASSRAGNNEQFF. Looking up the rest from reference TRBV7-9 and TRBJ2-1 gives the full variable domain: DTGVSQNPRHKITKRGQNVTFRCDPISEHNRLYWYRQTLGQGPEFLTYFQNEAQLEKSRLLSDRFSAERPKGSFSTLEIQRTEQGDSAMYLCASSRAGNNEQFFGPGTRLTVL.

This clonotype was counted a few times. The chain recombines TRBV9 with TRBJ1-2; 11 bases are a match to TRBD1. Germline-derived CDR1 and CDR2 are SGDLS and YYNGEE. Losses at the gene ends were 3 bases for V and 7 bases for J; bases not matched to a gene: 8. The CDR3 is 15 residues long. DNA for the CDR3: TGTGCCAGCAGCGGACCACCCGGACAGGGGGCTGGCTACACCTTC. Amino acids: CASSGPPGQGAGYTF. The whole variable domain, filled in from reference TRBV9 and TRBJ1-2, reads DSGVTQTPKHLITATGQRVTLRCSPRSGDLSVYWYQQSLDQGLQFLIQYYNGEERAKGNILERFSAQQFPDLHSELNLSSLELGDSALYFCASSGPPGQGAGYTFGSGTRLTVV.

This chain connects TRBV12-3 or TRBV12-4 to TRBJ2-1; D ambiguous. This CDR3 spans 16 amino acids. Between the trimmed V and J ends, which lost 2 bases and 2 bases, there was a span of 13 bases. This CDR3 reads CASSLLDNYAYNEQFF. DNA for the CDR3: TGTGCCAGCAGTTTACTCGACAACTATGCCTACAATGAGCAGTTCTTC.

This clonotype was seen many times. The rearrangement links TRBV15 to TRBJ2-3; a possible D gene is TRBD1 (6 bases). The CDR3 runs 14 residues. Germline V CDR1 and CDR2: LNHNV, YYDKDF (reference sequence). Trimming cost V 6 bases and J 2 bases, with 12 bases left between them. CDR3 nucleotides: TGTGCCACCAGTCGCGACAGGTACACAGATACGCAGTATTTT. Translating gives CATSRDRYTDTQYF. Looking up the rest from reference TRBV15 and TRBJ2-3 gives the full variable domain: DAMVIQNPRYQVTQFGKPVTLSCSQTLNHNVMYWYQQKSSQAPKLLFHYYDKDFNNEADTPDNFQSRRPNTSFCFLDIRSPGLGDTAMYLCATSRDRYTDTQYFGPGTRLTVL.